Below, 15 T cell receptor beta chains from the same sample are listed, as sequenced in a study of cytomegalovirus exposure and HLA in healthy donors. PCR was performed using 60 Vbeta and 13 Jbeta primers. Only in-frame clones appear in the TCRdb table, and some are missing; sequencing was by immunoSEQ multiplex PCR. The sample lists 160,000 or so clones, 86% seen once, with under 2% in the top ten. The sample was PBMCs. These receptors were collected from a young woman in good health and CMV-seronegative.

The rearrangement links TRBV29-1 to TRBJ1-2; D perhaps matches TRBD1 (5 bases). The ends were cut back, 7 bases at V and 4 bases at J, with 19 bases in the middle. Germline values: CDR1 SQVTM, CDR2 ANQGSEA. This CDR3 region has 14 residues. The CDR3: CSALQETSLYGYTF. As DNA, the CDR3 is TGCAGCGCCCTACAGGAGACCTCCCTCTATGGCTACACCTTC.

The chain recombines TRBV28 with TRBJ2-5; D is possibly TRBD1 (5 bases). Germline V gene data show CDR1 as MDHEN and CDR2 as SYDVKM. The CDR3 runs to 11 residues. Trimming cost V 7 bases and J 5 bases, with 8 bases left between them. CDR3 nucleotide sequence: TGTGCCAGCATGGGGCGGGAGACCCAGTACTTC. Translating it yields CASMGRETQYF.

The chain joins TRBV5-6 to TRBJ2-1; possible D gene TRBD2, 5 bases. V was cut by 4 bases and J by 9 bases, with 14 bases left in between. This CDR3 is built from 13 residues. Germline V gives CDR1 SGHDT, CDR2 YYEEEE. The CDR3 coding sequence is TGTGCCAGCAGCCCGGGGAATATTATTGAGCAGTTCTTC. Amino acids: CASSPGNIIEQFF. Variable domain in full (rest from reference TRBV5-6 and TRBJ2-1): DAGVTQSPTHLIKTRGQQVTLRCSPKSGHDTVSWYQQALGQGPQFIFQYYEEEERQRGNFPDRFSGHQFPNYSSELNVNALLLGDSALYLCASSPGNIIEQFFGPGTRLTVL.

In its sample, this clone was seen once. The chain couples TRBV7-9 to TRBJ2-7; TRBD2 is a possible D gene (5 bases). Trimming removed 6 bases at V and 6 bases at J, with 15 bases between. CDR1 is SEHNR, CDR2 FQNEAQ, per germline (reference sequence). This CDR3 contains 13 residues. The CDR3 bases are TGTGCCAGCAGGGAGGCTGGAGTTGGCGAGCAGTACTTC. It translates to CASREAGVGEQYF.

The J gene is TRBJ2-1, the V gene TRBV7-2; 7 positions agree with TRBD2. This CDR3 has 15 amino acids. After removal of 2 bases from V and 6 bases from J, the junction contained 7 bases not matched to a gene. Germline CDR1 SGHTA, CDR2 FQGNSA. The CDR3 spells CASSLSSGTGNEQFF. As DNA, the CDR3 is TGTGCCAGCAGCTTATCCAGCGGGACCGGCAATGAGCAGTTCTTC.

V is TRBV19 and J is TRBJ2-7; 7 bases align to TRBD2. There are 14 residues in the CDR3. Germline V gives CDR1 LNHDA, CDR2 SQIVND (reference sequence). V lost 3 bases and J lost 7; bases outside the gene matches: 9. This CDR3 is CASSMIAGAAEQYF. The DNA of the CDR3 is TGTGCCAGTAGTATGATAGCGGGTGCCGCGGAGCAGTACTTC.

The chain links TRBV28 to TRBJ2-7; tentatively, D is TRBD2 (5 bases). Germline V gives CDR1 MDHEN, CDR2 SYDVKM. CDR3 length equals 14 residues. V gave up 7 bases and J gave up 5 bases, with 18 bases separating them. As DNA, the CDR3 is TGTGCCAGCACCCCTTCGGGTGCGGGTGACGAGCAGTACTTC. Amino acid sequence: CASTPSGAGDEQYF.

The gene calls are TRBV19 and TRBJ1-1; perhaps TRBD1 as D (5 bases). CDR1 is LNHDA and CDR2 is SQIVND in the germline V gene (reference sequence). This CDR3 region has 13 residues. Trimming pared 3 bases from V and 8 bases from J, leaving 13 bases between. The CDR3 reads CASSIPGLTEAFF. CDR3 sequence (DNA): TGTGCCAGTAGTATCCCAGGGTTAACCGAAGCTTTCTTT.

The CDR3 nucleotides are TGTGCCAGCGCAACCGGGACTCTGCTCAATGAGCAGTTCTTC. It yields the protein CASATGTLLNEQFF. V is TRBV7-2 and J is TRBJ2-1; a possible D gene is TRBD2 (6 bases). Germline values: CDR1 SGHTA, CDR2 FQGNSA. This CDR3 spans 14 amino acids. Trimming pared 8 bases from V and 6 bases from J, leaving 17 bases between.

As to this clone: The junction and the germline gene differ at one end; a read error may be behind it. The chain recombines TRBV11-3 with TRBJ2-4; tentatively, D is TRBD2 (6 bases). The CDR3 has 13 amino acids. Germline CDR1 and CDR2: SGHNT and YENEEA. Here the CDR3 reads CAGSRGWENIQYF. CDR3 DNA: TGTGCCGGCAGTCGGGGGTGGGAGAACATTCAGTACTTC.

The chain carries TRBV5-1 and TRBJ2-7, with TRBD2 identical over 12 bases. V lost 0 bases, J lost 6 bases, and 10 bases stayed unmatched. The germline V gene has CDR1 SGHRS and CDR2 YFSETQ. This CDR3 comprises 17 residues. The CDR3 region is CASSLVGLAGSGGEQYF. CDR3 in DNA: TGCGCCAGCAGCTTGGTTGGACTAGCGGGATCAGGGGGCGAGCAGTACTTC.

This chain connects TRBV11-1 to TRBJ1-2; D gene ambiguous. The CDR3 runs 14 residues. CDR1 is SGHAT, CDR2 FQDESV, per germline (reference sequence). Trimming left V 2 bases short and J 7 bases short, with 14 bases between. The CDR3 region is CASSLILSPGGYTF. The DNA for the CDR3 is TGTGCCAGCAGCTTAATTCTATCTCCGGGTGGCTACACCTTC.

The chain combines TRBV29-1 with TRBJ2-1; 8 bases fit TRBD1. The CDR3 consists of 13 residues. V gave up 5 bases and J gave up 4 bases; unmatched junction bases: 4. Germline V lookup: CDR1 SQVTM, CDR2 ANQGSEA. CDR3 in DNA: TGCAGCGTTCACAGGGGGGATTACAATGAGCAGTTCTTC. The encoded protein is CSVHRGDYNEQFF.

V usage is TRBV7-6 and J usage is TRBJ2-1, with D possibly being TRBD2 (6 bases). CDR3 size: 17 residues. CDR1 and CDR2 from the germline V gene are SGHVS and FNYEAQ. V was cut by 5 bases and J by 0 bases, with 17 bases left in between. CDR3 bases: TGTGCCAGCAGCCCAAAGACGGACTACAGCTCCTACAATGAGCAGTTCTTC. This gives the protein CASSPKTDYSSYNEQFF. Looking up the rest from reference TRBV7-6 and TRBJ2-1 gives the full variable domain: GAGVSQSPRYKVTKRGQDVALRCDPISGHVSLYWYRQALGQGPEFLTYFNYEAQQDKSGLPNDRFSAERPEGSISTLTIQRTEQRDSAMYRCASSPKTDYSSYNEQFFGPGTRLTVL.

CDR3 protein: CASSPGQGGANVLTF. The CDR3 bases are TGCGCCAGCAGCCCGGGCCAGGGGGGGGCCAACGTCCTGACTTTC. V and J are TRBV5-1 and TRBJ2-6; tentative D call: TRBD1 (6 bases). Germline values: CDR1 SGHRS, CDR2 YFSETQ. The V end lost 4 bases, the J end lost 4 bases, and 12 bases lay between the germline ends. The CDR3 contains 15 residues.